A single TCR beta chain is shown here with its context. The authors' processing: Reference gene primer amplification gave estimated nucleated cell counts. The table came from immunoSEQ multiplex PCR; TCRdb's copy has only in-frame clones and leaves some out. Clone size and V and J calls were adopted from that table, with D and trimming inferred from the DNA. The sample comprises approximately 430,000 clones, approximately 90% of which are singletons, and under 1.5% rests with the top ten. The data originate from a study of blood T cell repertoires in COVID-19. Across the study: Collection of acute and convalescent COVID-19 samples took place in the United States, Italy and Spain.

Sequencing was performed on peripheral blood. The receptor was isolated from a woman aged 25 to 39 with active or convalescent COVID-19.

The CDR3, as DNA: TGTGCCAGCAGCATGGGGAGTTCTGGAAACACCATATATTTT. This translates into CASSMGSSGNTIYF. V usage is TRBV5-6 and J usage is TRBJ1-3; the D is unclear. Trimming stripped 4 bases from V and 1 base from J, with 9 bases between. The CDR3 is 14 residues long. CDR1 and CDR2 (germline): SGHDT, YYEEEE.